Included here is one T cell receptor (beta chain) sequence, with context. The antigen is unknown. The germline V gene has CDR1 MGHRA and CDR2 YSYEKL. Trimming pared 1 base from V and 7 bases from J, leaving 7 bases between. This CDR3 contains 12 residues. This sample is drawn from a study of cytomegalovirus exposure and HLA in healthy donors. Study as a whole: A later analysis reported the 95 to 150 validation repertoires used the same platform as the approximately 660 first-cohort repertoires.

Using immunoSEQ multiplex PCR, the repertoire was profiled, and TCRdb retains in-frame clones only, with some absent. The sample includes 150,000 to 200,000 clones, about 81% of them seen just once. Study-wide findings and caveats: It was reported that the classifier diagnosed cytomegalovirus status with high specificity and sensitivity in both the original and validation cohorts. The finding came from a later analysis; first-cohort TCR clusters tended to co-occur in the roughly 120 validation repertoires. Associated with cytomegalovirus, according to the listing, were 150 to 200 TCR beta chains.

The TCR sequence derives from a woman aged 25 to 45 in good health and CMV-seronegative. The V gene is TRBV4-1, the J gene TRBJ1-1; D gene unclear. Sequencing was carried out using PBMCs. The CDR3 loop reads CASSQGHYEAFF. DNA for the CDR3: TGCGCCAGCAGCCAAGGGCATTATGAAGCTTTCTTT.